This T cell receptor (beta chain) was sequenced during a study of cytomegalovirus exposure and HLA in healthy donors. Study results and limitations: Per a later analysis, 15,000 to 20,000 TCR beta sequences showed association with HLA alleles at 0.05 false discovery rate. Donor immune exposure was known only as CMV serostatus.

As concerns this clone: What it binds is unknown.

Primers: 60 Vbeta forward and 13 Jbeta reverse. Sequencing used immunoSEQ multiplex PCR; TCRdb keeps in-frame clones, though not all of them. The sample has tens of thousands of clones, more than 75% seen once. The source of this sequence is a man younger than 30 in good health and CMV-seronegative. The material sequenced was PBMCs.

CDR3 amino acids: CASSLGRLSQETQYF. DNA of the CDR3: TGTGCCAGCAGCTTGGGGCGACTGTCCCAAGAGACCCAGTACTTC. The chain recombines TRBV5-6 with TRBJ2-5; no reliable D call. Trimming took off 0 bases at V and 1 base at J, with 10 bases between the two ends. The germline gives CDR1 SGHDT, CDR2 YYEEEE. CDR3 size: 15 residues.